These T cell receptor beta chains were read from a single sample in a study of Ad26.COV2.S vaccination and SARS-CoV-2 variants. Measured with immunoSEQ multiplex PCR; TCRdb has only the in-frame clones, and not every one. The sample consists of roughly 420,000 clones, roughly 88% of them appearing once. Source: peripheral blood, taken in a trial of Ad26.COV2.S vaccine versus placebo. These TCRs come from a person aged 18-60 years who received the Ad26.COV2.S COVID-19 vaccine or a placebo. Each CDR3 is given with its conserved first and last residue. A D gene is named only where the DNA matches it firmly. The size entry is marked missing in some rows and otherwise reads once, few, many or a size class.

d_gene: -
abundance: once
v_gene: TRBV4-2
j_gene: TRBJ2-1
CDR3aa: CASSQEGYRIQLDEQFF
CDR3nt: TGTGCCAGCAGCCAAGAGGGATACCGGATTCAGTTGGATGAGCAGTTCTTC

d_gene: TRBD1
abundance: once
v_gene: TRBV27
j_gene: TRBJ1-2
CDR3aa: CASSSPGQGVYGYTF
CDR3nt: TGTGCCAGCAGTTCCCCGGGACAGGGCGTCTATGGCTACACCTTC

d_gene: TRBD2
abundance: -
v_gene: TRBV11-2
j_gene: TRBJ2-3
CDR3aa: CASSQGLATDTQYF
CDR3nt: TGTGCCAGCAGCCAAGGACTAGCGACAGATACGCAGTATTTT

d_gene: TRBD2
abundance: -
v_gene: TRBV7-3
j_gene: TRBJ2-3
CDR3aa: CASRYSGGADTQYF
CDR3nt: TGTGCCAGCAGGTACAGCGGGGGGGCCGATACGCAGTATTTT

d_gene: TRBD2
abundance: -
v_gene: TRBV7-9
j_gene: TRBJ2-3
CDR3aa: CASSFPLAGGTDTQYF
CDR3nt: TGTGCCAGCAGCTTCCCGCTAGCGGGGGGTACAGATACGCAGTATTTT

d_gene: TRBD1
abundance: -
v_gene: TRBV6-5
j_gene: TRBJ2-2
CDR3aa: CASKLKDRGAGELFF
CDR3nt: TGTGCCAGCAAACTGAAGGACAGGGGGGCCGGGGAGCTGTTTTTT

d_gene: -
abundance: -
v_gene: TRBV3-1/TRBV3-2
j_gene: TRBJ1-1
CDR3aa: CASSRARGTEAFF
CDR3nt: TGTGCCAGCAGCCGGGCTAGGGGAACTGAAGCTTTCTTT

d_gene: -
abundance: -
v_gene: TRBV4-1
j_gene: TRBJ2-7
CDR3aa: CASSDNRSGPHSYEQYF
CDR3nt: TGCGCCAGCAGCGACAACAGGTCGGGCCCCCATTCCTACGAGCAGTACTTC

d_gene: TRBD1
abundance: -
v_gene: TRBV27
j_gene: TRBJ1-5
CDR3aa: CASSFEQGTSNQPQHF
CDR3nt: TGTGCCAGCAGCTTCGAACAGGGGACGAGCAATCAGCCCCAGCATTTT

d_gene: -
abundance: -
v_gene: TRBV7-2
j_gene: TRBJ1-5
CDR3aa: CASLDSAGQPQHF
CDR3nt: TGTGCCAGCCTAGACTCCGCTGGTCAGCCCCAGCATTTT

d_gene: -
abundance: -
v_gene: TRBV7-9
j_gene: TRBJ2-7
CDR3aa: CASSLTPHEQYF
CDR3nt: TGTGCCAGCAGCTTAACCCCCCACGAGCAGTACTTC

d_gene: TRBD1
abundance: -
v_gene: TRBV11-2
j_gene: TRBJ2-1
CDR3aa: CASSYGTGEFF
CDR3nt: TGTGCCAGCAGTTACGGGACAGGGGAGTTCTTC

d_gene: -
abundance: -
v_gene: TRBV19
j_gene: TRBJ2-7
CDR3aa: CASSYGHDEQYF
CDR3nt: TGTGCCAGTAGTTACGGACACGACGAGCAGTACTTC

d_gene: -
abundance: -
v_gene: TRBV2
j_gene: TRBJ2-6
CDR3aa: CASSVSQPGANVLTF
CDR3nt: TGTGCCAGCAGTGTTTCTCAGCCTGGGGCCAACGTCCTGACTTTC

d_gene: -
abundance: -
v_gene: TRBV15
j_gene: TRBJ1-4
CDR3aa: CATSRDLHGQAEKLFF
CDR3nt: TGTGCCACCAGCAGAGATTTGCACGGACAAGCTGAAAAACTGTTTTTT

d_gene: -
abundance: -
v_gene: TRBV9
j_gene: TRBJ1-5
CDR3aa: CASNTQPISNQPQHF
CDR3nt: TGTGCCAGCAACACTCAACCGATATCCAATCAGCCCCAGCATTTT

d_gene: TRBD1
abundance: -
v_gene: TRBV19
j_gene: TRBJ1-5
CDR3aa: CASSISSRGIDQPQHF
CDR3nt: TGTGCCAGTAGTATCAGTAGCAGGGGGATTGATCAGCCCCAGCATTTT

d_gene: TRBD2
abundance: few
v_gene: TRBV3-1/TRBV3-2
j_gene: TRBJ2-1
CDR3aa: CASSHRGGVWGYNEQFF
CDR3nt: TGTGCCAGCAGCCACCGGGGGGGCGTCTGGGGGTACAATGAGCAGTTCTTC

d_gene: -
abundance: -
v_gene: TRBV14
j_gene: TRBJ2-7
CDR3aa: CASSRSGIYEQYF
CDR3nt: TGTGCCAGCAGCCGGTCAGGGATCTACGAGCAGTACTTC

d_gene: -
abundance: -
v_gene: TRBV7-2
j_gene: TRBJ2-5
CDR3aa: CASSLGLGRGETQYF
CDR3nt: TGTGCCAGCAGCTTAGGTTTAGGGCGCGGGGAGACCCAGTACTTC

d_gene: -
abundance: -
v_gene: TRBV9
j_gene: TRBJ2-7
CDR3aa: CASSVGGRDEQYF
CDR3nt: TGTGCCAGCAGCGTAGGCGGTCGTGACGAGCAGTACTTC

d_gene: -
abundance: -
v_gene: TRBV30
j_gene: TRBJ2-5
CDR3aa: CAWSVHNLQETQYF
CDR3nt: TGTGCCTGGAGTGTGCATAACCTCCAAGAGACCCAGTACTTC

d_gene: TRBD2
abundance: once
v_gene: TRBV10-3
j_gene: TRBJ2-1
CDR3aa: CAITGGADEQFF
CDR3nt: TGTGCCATCACCGGGGGGGCAGATGAGCAGTTCTTC

d_gene: -
abundance: -
v_gene: TRBV7-9
j_gene: TRBJ1-1
CDR3aa: CASSFSGNTEAFF
CDR3nt: TGTGCCAGCAGCTTTTCAGGGAACACTGAAGCTTTCTTT

d_gene: TRBD2
abundance: -
v_gene: TRBV30
j_gene: TRBJ2-1
CDR3aa: CAWSQGLAGNEQFF
CDR3nt: TGTGCCTGGAGTCAAGGACTAGCGGGGAATGAGCAGTTCTTC

d_gene: -
abundance: -
v_gene: TRBV11-3
j_gene: TRBJ2-2
CDR3aa: CASSYRMGGELFF
CDR3nt: TGTGCCAGCAGCTACCGAATGGGCGGGGAGCTGTTTTTT

d_gene: -
abundance: -
v_gene: TRBV3-1/TRBV3-2
j_gene: TRBJ1-1
CDR3aa: CASSQDTRTLLFRATNRLRYEAFF
CDR3nt: TGTGCCAGCAGCCAAGATACCCGGACATTACTATTCAGGGCCACGAACAGACTAAGATATGAAGCTTTCTTT

d_gene: -
abundance: -
v_gene: TRBV4-3
j_gene: TRBJ2-6
CDR3aa: CASSFALASGANVLTF
CDR3nt: TGCGCCAGCAGCTTCGCCTTGGCCTCTGGGGCCAACGTCCTGACTTTC

d_gene: -
abundance: -
v_gene: TRBV11-2
j_gene: TRBJ2-5
CDR3aa: CASSLIQGEQTQYF
CDR3nt: TGTGCCAGCAGCTTGATCCAGGGCGAGCAGACCCAGTACTTC

d_gene: TRBD2
abundance: -
v_gene: TRBV9
j_gene: TRBJ2-1
CDR3aa: CASSPWTSGGYNEQFF
CDR3nt: TGTGCCAGCAGCCCCTGGACTAGCGGGGGGTACAATGAGCAGTTCTTC

d_gene: -
abundance: -
v_gene: TRBV7-9
j_gene: TRBJ1-4
CDR3aa: CASSLGASEKLFF
CDR3nt: TGTGCCAGCAGCTTAGGGGCGAGTGAAAAACTGTTTTTT

d_gene: -
abundance: once
v_gene: TRBV3-1/TRBV3-2
j_gene: TRBJ2-1
CDR3aa: CASSQVRGSYNEQFF
CDR3nt: TGTGCCAGCAGCCAAGTCCGAGGGTCCTACAATGAGCAGTTCTTC

d_gene: -
abundance: -
v_gene: TRBV7-2
j_gene: TRBJ2-5
CDR3aa: CASSFGAEAKTQYF
CDR3nt: TGTGCCAGCAGCTTCGGAGCGGAAGCCAAGACCCAGTACTTC

d_gene: -
abundance: -
v_gene: TRBV7-6
j_gene: TRBJ1-4
CDR3aa: CASSLVVNEKLFF
CDR3nt: TGTGCCAGCAGCTTAGTAGTTAATGAAAAACTGTTTTTT

d_gene: TRBD1
abundance: once
v_gene: TRBV9
j_gene: TRBJ2-7
CDR3aa: CASSVGGTGFFEQYF
CDR3nt: TGTGCCAGCAGCGTAGGTGGGACAGGATTTTTCGAGCAGTACTTC

d_gene: TRBD2
abundance: once
v_gene: TRBV5-6
j_gene: TRBJ2-1
CDR3aa: CASSGLANEQFF
CDR3nt: TGTGCCAGCAGCGGACTAGCAAATGAGCAGTTCTTC

d_gene: -
abundance: -
v_gene: TRBV6-5
j_gene: TRBJ1-3
CDR3aa: CASSSGLLGGNTIYF
CDR3nt: TGTGCCAGCAGTTCCGGACTACTAGGGGGAAACACCATATATTTT

d_gene: TRBD1
abundance: -
v_gene: TRBV19
j_gene: TRBJ2-1
CDR3aa: CASGQGDEQFF
CDR3nt: TGTGCCAGTGGGCAGGGGGATGAGCAGTTCTTC

d_gene: -
abundance: -
v_gene: TRBV19
j_gene: TRBJ1-5
CDR3aa: CASSMEEDQPQHF
CDR3nt: TGTGCCAGTAGTATGGAAGAAGACCAGCCCCAGCATTTT

d_gene: -
abundance: -
v_gene: TRBV5-6
j_gene: TRBJ1-1
CDR3aa: CASRTASGTEAFF
CDR3nt: TGTGCCAGCAGGACGGCTTCAGGTACTGAAGCTTTCTTT

d_gene: -
abundance: -
v_gene: TRBV6-5
j_gene: TRBJ1-1
CDR3aa: CASSWGQVNTEAFF
CDR3nt: TGTGCCAGCAGTTGGGGTCAGGTGAACACTGAAGCTTTCTTT

d_gene: TRBD1
abundance: -
v_gene: TRBV5-1
j_gene: TRBJ2-5
CDR3aa: CASSLSDRGTETQYF
CDR3nt: TGCGCCAGCAGCTTGTCCGACAGGGGCACAGAGACCCAGTACTTC

d_gene: -
abundance: -
v_gene: TRBV29-1
j_gene: TRBJ2-5
CDR3aa: CSVEGLQETQYF
CDR3nt: TGCAGCGTTGAAGGCCTCCAAGAGACCCAGTACTTC

d_gene: -
abundance: -
v_gene: TRBV28
j_gene: TRBJ2-7
CDR3aa: CASSLSGIGNEQYF
CDR3nt: TGTGCCAGCAGTTTATCTGGGATCGGCAACGAGCAGTACTTC

d_gene: -
abundance: -
v_gene: TRBV20-1
j_gene: TRBJ1-4
CDR3aa: CSAQTGEKLFF
CDR3nt: TGCAGTGCTCAGACCGGTGAAAAACTGTTTTTT

d_gene: -
abundance: -
v_gene: TRBV19
j_gene: TRBJ1-2
CDR3aa: CASSARTGSNYGYTF
CDR3nt: TGTGCCAGTAGTGCTCGTACCGGGTCAAACTATGGCTACACCTTC

d_gene: -
abundance: -
v_gene: TRBV10-3
j_gene: TRBJ1-2
CDR3aa: CAISVADYRDGNYGYTF
CDR3nt: TGTGCCATCAGTGTCGCAGACTACAGGGATGGTAACTATGGCTACACCTTC

d_gene: TRBD1
abundance: -
v_gene: TRBV19
j_gene: TRBJ1-2
CDR3aa: CASRNTGGGYGYTF
CDR3nt: TGTGCCAGTAGGAACACAGGGGGCGGCTATGGCTACACCTTC

d_gene: -
abundance: -
v_gene: TRBV7-9
j_gene: TRBJ2-7
CDR3aa: CASVRDTSYEQYF
CDR3nt: TGTGCCAGCGTCCGGGACACCTCCTACGAGCAGTACTTC

d_gene: -
abundance: -
v_gene: TRBV7-2
j_gene: TRBJ2-7
CDR3aa: CASSYRGLSYEQYF
CDR3nt: TGTGCCAGCAGCTACAGAGGGCTCTCCTACGAGCAGTACTTC

d_gene: -
abundance: -
v_gene: TRBV12-1
j_gene: TRBJ2-5
CDR3aa: CASSPSGLAGQETQYF
CDR3nt: TGTGCCAGCAGCCCATCGGGACTAGCGGGGCAAGAGACCCAGTACTTC

d_gene: TRBD1
abundance: -
v_gene: TRBV28
j_gene: TRBJ2-5
CDR3aa: CASSQGTGDQETQYF
CDR3nt: TGTGCCAGCAGTCAAGGGACAGGTGACCAAGAGACCCAGTACTTC

d_gene: -
abundance: -
v_gene: TRBV11-2
j_gene: TRBJ2-5
CDR3aa: CASSLVVTETQYF
CDR3nt: TGTGCCAGCAGCTTAGTAGTAACGGAGACCCAGTACTTC

d_gene: TRBD2
abundance: -
v_gene: TRBV19
j_gene: TRBJ2-5
CDR3aa: CASSAAGGARETQYF
CDR3nt: TGTGCCAGTAGTGCGGCGGGGGGGGCGCGGGAGACCCAGTACTTC

d_gene: -
abundance: -
v_gene: TRBV5-1
j_gene: TRBJ2-1
CDR3aa: CASSLDPGTSYNEQFF
CDR3nt: TGCGCCAGCAGCTTGGATCCGGGCACCTCCTACAATGAGCAGTTCTTC

d_gene: -
abundance: -
v_gene: TRBV27
j_gene: TRBJ2-1
CDR3aa: CASSSAGTVKEQFF
CDR3nt: TGTGCCAGCAGTTCTGCCGGGACTGTTAAAGAGCAGTTCTTC

d_gene: TRBD1
abundance: -
v_gene: TRBV5-4
j_gene: TRBJ2-1
CDR3aa: CASSFTGGALDEQFF
CDR3nt: TGTGCCAGCAGCTTTACAGGGGGCGCATTAGATGAGCAGTTCTTC

d_gene: -
abundance: once
v_gene: TRBV3-1/TRBV3-2
j_gene: TRBJ2-1
CDR3aa: CASSHGPSPFF
CDR3nt: TGTGCCAGCAGCCACGGGCCTTCGCCGTTCTTC

d_gene: TRBD2
abundance: -
v_gene: TRBV11-2
j_gene: TRBJ2-5
CDR3aa: CASSSSSGGRETQYF
CDR3nt: TGTGCCAGCAGCTCCTCTAGCGGGGGTAGAGAGACCCAGTACTTC

d_gene: TRBD1
abundance: -
v_gene: TRBV19
j_gene: TRBJ1-5
CDR3aa: CASSQPGQGLASNQPQHF
CDR3nt: TGTGCCAGTAGCCAGCCGGGACAGGGGTTAGCTAGCAATCAGCCCCAGCATTTT